This T cell receptor beta chain was sequenced during a study of T cell changes during pregnancy in multiple sclerosis. CDR3 length: 13 amino acids. Between the trimmed V and J ends, which lost 5 bases and 2 bases, there was a span of 7 bases. In germline, CDR1 is LNHNV, CDR2 YYDKDF (reference sequence). TCRdb's copy holds only in-frame clones and misses some; the assay was immunoSEQ multiplex PCR. The sample lists about 59,000 clones, 93% occurring once. Sequences were derived from CD8+ T cells from peripheral blood mononuclear cells, sampled in the third trimester of pregnancy. This TCR came from a female donor with multiple sclerosis, enrolled in a pregnancy study. This rearrangement joins TRBV15 to TRBJ1-5, with D hard to call. CDR3 sequence: CATSHHGNQPQHF. The DNA of the CDR3 is TGTGCCACCAGCCATCATGGCAATCAGCCCCAGCATTTT.